This T cell receptor (beta chain) was documented in a study of blood T cell repertoires in COVID-19. As for the study in general: Nucleic acid was either cDNA or gDNA, and it came from T cells, B-cell-depleted T cells, or PBMCs.

Enrollees, about 18 to 95 years old, lived in roughly 24 US areas. Within 2 weeks of study entry, exposed participants had contacted a PCR-confirmed or clinician-diagnosed COVID-19 case. In the original workflow: Amplifying reference gene primers gave estimates of nucleated cell counts. Libraries were prepared by immunoSEQ multiplex PCR; TCRdb keeps only in-frame clonotypes and omits some of them. The V and J calls and clone size come from that table; D and trimming were worked out from the DNA. The sample consists of roughly 230,000 clones, about 85% of them appearing once. Germline assignment: CDR1 MNHNS and CDR2 SASEGT. This CDR3 has 15 residues. Trimming pared 0 bases from V and 2 bases from J, leaving 10 bases between.

This sequence was found in a woman aged 50 to 60 who had been exposed to COVID-19. This chain links TRBV6-1 with TRBJ1-2; the D is unclear. Sequenced sample: PBMCs or T cells enriched from blood (not recorded which). CDR3: CASSEALGGNYGYTF. The CDR3 region has the DNA TGTGCCAGCAGTGAAGCGTTAGGAGGAAACTATGGCTACACCTTC.